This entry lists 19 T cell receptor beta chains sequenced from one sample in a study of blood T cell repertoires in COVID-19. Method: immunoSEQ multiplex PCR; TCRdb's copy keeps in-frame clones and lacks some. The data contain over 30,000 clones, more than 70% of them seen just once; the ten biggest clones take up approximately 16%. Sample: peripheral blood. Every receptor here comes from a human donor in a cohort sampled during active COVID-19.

DNA for the CDR3: TGTGCCAGCAGCCAAGATCTGGGACAGGGTGGTACTGAAGCTTTCTTT. As protein: CASSQDLGQGGTEAFF. The chain recombines TRBV4-2 with TRBJ1-1; 9 bases are a match to TRBD1. The V segment lost 0 bases and the J segment 5 bases; nucleotides outside the gene matches: 7. The CDR3 covers 16 residues. Per germline, CDR1 LGHNA and CDR2 YNFKEQ.

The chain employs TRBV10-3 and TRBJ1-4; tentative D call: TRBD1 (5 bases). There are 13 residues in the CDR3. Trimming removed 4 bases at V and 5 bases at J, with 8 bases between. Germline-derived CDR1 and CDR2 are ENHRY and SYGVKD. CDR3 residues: CAISAAGNEKLFF. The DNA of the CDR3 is TGTGCCATCAGTGCAGCAGGGAATGAAAAACTGTTTTTT.

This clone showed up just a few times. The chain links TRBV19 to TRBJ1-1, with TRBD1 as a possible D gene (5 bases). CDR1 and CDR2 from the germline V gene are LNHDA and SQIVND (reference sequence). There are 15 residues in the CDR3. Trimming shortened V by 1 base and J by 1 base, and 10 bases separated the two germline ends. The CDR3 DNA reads TGTGCCAGTAGTATAGGCTCTGGGGCGAACACTGAAGCTTTCTTT. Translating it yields CASSIGSGANTEAFF. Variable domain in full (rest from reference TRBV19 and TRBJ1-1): DGGITQSPKYLFRKEGQNVTLSCEQNLNHDAMYWYRQDPGQGLRLIYYSQIVNDFQKGDIAEGYSVSREKKESFPLTVTSAQKNPTAFYLCASSIGSGANTEAFFGQGTRLTVV.

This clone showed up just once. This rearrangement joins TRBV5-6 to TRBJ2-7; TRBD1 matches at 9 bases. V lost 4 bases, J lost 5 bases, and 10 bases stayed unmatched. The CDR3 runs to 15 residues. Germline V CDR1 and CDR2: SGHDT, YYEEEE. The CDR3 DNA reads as TGTGCCAGCAGCCCCCGGGACAGGGTGGTCCACGAGCAGTACTTC. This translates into CASSPRDRVVHEQYF.

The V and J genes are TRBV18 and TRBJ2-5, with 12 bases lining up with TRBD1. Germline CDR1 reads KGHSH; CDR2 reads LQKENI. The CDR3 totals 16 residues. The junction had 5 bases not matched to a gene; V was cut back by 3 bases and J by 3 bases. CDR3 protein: CASSPLGTGGEETQYF. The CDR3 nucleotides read TGTGCCAGCTCACCTCTTGGGACAGGGGGCGAAGAGACCCAGTACTTC.

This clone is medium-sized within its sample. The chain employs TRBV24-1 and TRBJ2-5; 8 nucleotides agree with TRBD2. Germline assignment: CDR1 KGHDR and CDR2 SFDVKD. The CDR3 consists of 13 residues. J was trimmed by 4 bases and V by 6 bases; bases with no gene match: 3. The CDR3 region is CATSLAGGETQYF. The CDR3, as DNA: TGTGCCACCAGTCTAGCGGGCGGAGAGACCCAGTACTTC.

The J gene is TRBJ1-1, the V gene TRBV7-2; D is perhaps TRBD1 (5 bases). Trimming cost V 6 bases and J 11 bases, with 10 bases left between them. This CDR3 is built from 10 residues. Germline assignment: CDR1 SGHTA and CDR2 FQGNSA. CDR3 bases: TGTGCCAGCAGATTCGGACACGCTTTCTTT. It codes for CASRFGHAFF. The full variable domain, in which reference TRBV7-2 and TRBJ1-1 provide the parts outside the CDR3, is GAGVSQSPSNKVTEKGKDVELRCDPISGHTALYWYRQSLGQGLEFLIYFQGNSAPDKSGLPSDRFSAERTGGSVSTLTIQRTQQEDSAVYLCASRFGHAFFGQGTRLTVV.

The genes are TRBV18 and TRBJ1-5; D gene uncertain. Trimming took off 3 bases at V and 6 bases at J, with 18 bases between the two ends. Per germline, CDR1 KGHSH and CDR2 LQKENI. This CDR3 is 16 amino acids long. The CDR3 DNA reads TGTGCCAGCTCACCGGCCGGGGTCCATAAAGGTCAGCCCCAGCATTTT. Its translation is CASSPAGVHKGQPQHF.

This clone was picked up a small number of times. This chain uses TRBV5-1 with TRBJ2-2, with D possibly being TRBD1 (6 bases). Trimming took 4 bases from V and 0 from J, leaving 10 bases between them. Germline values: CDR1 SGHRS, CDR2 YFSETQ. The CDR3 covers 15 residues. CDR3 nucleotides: TGCGCCAGCAGCCCCAGGGGCACGAACACCGGGGAGCTGTTTTTT. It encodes CASSPRGTNTGELFF.

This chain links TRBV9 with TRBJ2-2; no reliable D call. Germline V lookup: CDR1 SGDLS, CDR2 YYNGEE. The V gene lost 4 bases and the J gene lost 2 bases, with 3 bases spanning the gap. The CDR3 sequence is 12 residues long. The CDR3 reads CASSHNTGELFF. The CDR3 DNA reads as TGTGCCAGCAGCCATAACACCGGGGAGCTGTTTTTT.

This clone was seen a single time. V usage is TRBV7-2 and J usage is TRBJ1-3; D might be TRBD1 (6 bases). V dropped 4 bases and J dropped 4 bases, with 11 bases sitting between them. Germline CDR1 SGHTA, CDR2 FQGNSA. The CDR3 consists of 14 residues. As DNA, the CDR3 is TGTGCCAGCAGCTACGGACAGATCGGAAACACCATATATTTT. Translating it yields CASSYGQIGNTIYF.

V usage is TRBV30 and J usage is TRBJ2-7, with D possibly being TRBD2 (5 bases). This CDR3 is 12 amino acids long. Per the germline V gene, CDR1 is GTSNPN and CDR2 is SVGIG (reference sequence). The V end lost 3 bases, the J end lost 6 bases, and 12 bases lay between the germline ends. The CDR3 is CAWRAGVGEQYF. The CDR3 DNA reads TGTGCCTGGAGGGCCGGGGTGGGCGAGCAGTACTTC.

The CDR3 DNA follows: TGTGCCAGCAGCCAAGACTGGCGGGGGCCAGATACGCAGTATTTT. It encodes CASSQDWRGPDTQYF. The gene calls are TRBV3-1 (or the pseudogene TRBV3-2) and TRBJ2-3; tentatively, D is TRBD2 (7 bases). The ends were cut back, 0 bases at V and 4 bases at J, with 11 bases in the middle. The CDR3 has 15 amino acids. Per germline, CDR1 LGHDT and CDR2 YNNKEL (reference sequence).

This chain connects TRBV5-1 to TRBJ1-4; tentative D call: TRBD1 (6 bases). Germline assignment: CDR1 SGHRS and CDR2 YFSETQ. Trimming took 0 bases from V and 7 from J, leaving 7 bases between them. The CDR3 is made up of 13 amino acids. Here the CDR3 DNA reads TGCGCCAGCAGCTTGGCAGGGGTTGAAAAACTGTTTTTT. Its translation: CASSLAGVEKLFF.

The CDR3 sequence is CASSLGGPNTEAFF. CDR3 DNA sequence: TGTGCCAGCAGCTTGGGGGGCCCGAACACTGAAGCTTTCTTT. The chain recombines TRBV5-6 with TRBJ1-1, with D perhaps TRBD1 (5 bases). The CDR3 has 14 residues. The V gene's germline CDR1 is SGHDT and CDR2 YYEEEE. The V end lost 0 bases, the J end lost 1 base, and 7 bases lay between the germline ends.

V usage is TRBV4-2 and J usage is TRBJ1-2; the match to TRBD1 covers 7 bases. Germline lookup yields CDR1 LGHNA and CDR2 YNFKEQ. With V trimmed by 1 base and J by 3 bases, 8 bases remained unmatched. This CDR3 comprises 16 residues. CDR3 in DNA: TGTGCCAGCAGCCAAGGGGGAGCAGGGGGGTACTATGGCTACACCTTC. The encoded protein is CASSQGGAGGYYGYTF.

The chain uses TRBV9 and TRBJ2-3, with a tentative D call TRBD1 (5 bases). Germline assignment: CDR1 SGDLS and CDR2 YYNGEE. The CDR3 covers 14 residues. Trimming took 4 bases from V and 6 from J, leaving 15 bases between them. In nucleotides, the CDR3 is TGTGCCAGCAGCCGGAGCAGGGATCGGGATACGCAGTATTTT. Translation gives CASSRSRDRDTQYF.

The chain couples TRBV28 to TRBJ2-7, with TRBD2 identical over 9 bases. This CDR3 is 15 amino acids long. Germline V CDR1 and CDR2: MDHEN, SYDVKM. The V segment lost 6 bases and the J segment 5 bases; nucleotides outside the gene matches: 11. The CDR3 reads CASRASGTSLHEQYF. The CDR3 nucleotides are TGTGCCAGCAGAGCCTCCGGGACTAGCTTACACGAGCAGTACTTC.

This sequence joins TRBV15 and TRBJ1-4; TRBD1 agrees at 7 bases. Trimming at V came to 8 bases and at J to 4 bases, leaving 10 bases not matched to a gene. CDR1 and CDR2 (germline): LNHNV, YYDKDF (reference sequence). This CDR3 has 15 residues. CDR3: CATATGERVNEKLFF. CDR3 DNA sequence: TGTGCCACCGCTACAGGGGAAAGGGTTAATGAAAAACTGTTTTTT.